The rows below give T cell receptor beta chains drawn from one sample of a study of cytomegalovirus exposure and HLA in healthy donors. This table comes from immunoSEQ multiplex PCR, and its TCRdb copy is limited to in-frame clones, with some not included. The table records roughly 120,000 clones, roughly 74% of them present only once. Sequenced input: PBMCs. These receptors all come from a woman aged 50 to 60 in good health and CMV-seropositive. Each CDR3 is given with its conserved first and last residue. A D gene is named only where the DNA matches it firmly. Clone size is given for some rows only: seen once, a few or many times, or a class if the clone is expanded.

length,V,J,size,D,CDR3,DNA
10,TRBV2,TRBJ1-2,once,NA,CASSDIGYTF,TGTGCCAGCAGTGATATCGGCTACACCTTC
12,TRBV7-9,TRBJ1-3,few,NA,CASMRAGNTIYF,TGTGCCAGCATGAGGGCTGGAAACACCATATATTTT
16,TRBV5-1,TRBJ1-4,NA,NA,CASSLAWGATNEKLFF,TGCGCCAGCAGCTTGGCCTGGGGAGCAACTAATGAAAAACTGTTTTTT
13,TRBV19,TRBJ1-2,NA,TRBD1,CASNDRGTYGYTF,TGTGCCAGTAACGACAGGGGGACCTATGGCTACACCTTC
15,TRBV9,TRBJ2-3,few,NA,CASSSYGGGADTQYF,TGTGCCAGCAGCTCATATGGGGGGGGCGCAGATACGCAGTATTTT
14,TRBV2,TRBJ2-7,NA,TRBD1,CASSAGTGGYEQYF,TGTGCCAGCAGTGCCGGGACAGGGGGGTACGAGCAGTACTTC
14,TRBV10-3,TRBJ1-4,NA,TRBD1,CAISTGQGNEKLFF,TGTGCCATCAGTACGGGACAGGGTAATGAAAAACTGTTTTTT
13,TRBV2,TRBJ2-2,NA,NA,CASSEVREGELFF,TGTGCCAGCAGTGAAGTTAGGGAGGGGGAGCTGTTTTTT
11,TRBV2,TRBJ2-5,few,NA,CASSAPREQYF,TGTGCCAGCAGTGCCCCTCGGGAGCAGTACTTC
15,TRBV7-9,TRBJ1-1,NA,NA,CASSLGVGRLAEAFF,TGTGCCAGCAGCCTTGGAGTAGGGAGGTTGGCTGAAGCTTTCTTT
16,TRBV18,TRBJ2-2,NA,TRBD1,CASSSWTGGNTGELFF,TGTGCCAGCTCATCTTGGACAGGGGGCAACACCGGGGAGCTGTTTTTT
17,TRBV27,TRBJ1-3,NA,TRBD1,CASSSLRQGSSGNTIYF,TGTGCCAGCAGTTCTCTCAGACAGGGCAGCTCTGGAAACACCATATATTTT
15,TRBV11-3,TRBJ2-2,NA,TRBD2,CASSFSGVNTGELFF,TGTGCCAGCAGCTTTAGCGGGGTGAACACCGGGGAGCTGTTTTTT
13,TRBV7-3,TRBJ2-3,NA,NA,CASSKNTANTQYF,TGTGCCAGCAGCAAAAATACTGCAAATACGCAGTATTTT
16,TRBV7-6,TRBJ2-5,few,NA,CASSSLGGRGQETQYF,TGTGCCAGCAGCTCCCTGGGGGGAAGGGGCCAAGAGACCCAGTACTTC
16,TRBV7-8,TRBJ2-2,NA,TRBD2,CASTQGGGRYTGELFF,TGTGCCAGCACCCAAGGCGGGGGGAGATACACCGGGGAGCTGTTTTTT
16,TRBV28,TRBJ1-6,NA,NA,CASSLGRGTNNSPLHF,TGTGCCAGCAGTTTAGGTAGGGGAACGAATAATTCACCCCTCCACTTT
14,TRBV28,TRBJ2-7,NA,TRBD1,CASSFPQGVYEQYF,TGTGCCAGCAGTTTCCCGCAGGGGGTGTACGAGCAGTACTTC
19,TRBV7-9,TRBJ2-4,once,TRBD1,CASSLRPRTGYSAKNIQYF,TGTGCCAGCAGCTTAAGGCCCAGGACAGGGTATTCGGCCAAAAACATTCAGTACTTC
15,TRBV9,TRBJ2-1,NA,TRBD2,CASSVQSGAHLGQFF,TGTGCCAGCAGCGTACAAAGCGGGGCGCACCTCGGGCAGTTCTTC
13,TRBV4-1,TRBJ2-5,NA,TRBD1,CASSKGDRVTQYF,TGCGCCAGCAGCAAGGGGGACAGGGTTACCCAGTACTTC
15,TRBV25-1,TRBJ1-3,NA,TRBD1,CASSEFRRGRNTIYF,TGTGCCAGCAGTGAATTCCGTAGGGGGCGAAACACCATATATTTT
14,TRBV7-9,TRBJ1-4,NA,NA,CASSLGRDNEKLFF,TGTGCCAGCAGCTTAGGCAGGGATAATGAAAAACTGTTTTTT
15,TRBV11-3,TRBJ2-2,NA,NA,CASSLGRSITGELFF,TGTGCCAGCAGCTTAGGCAGGTCAATCACCGGGGAGCTGTTTTTT
16,TRBV7-2,TRBJ1-3,few,NA,CASTSGGVFSGNTIYF,TGTGCCAGCACCTCGGGAGGGGTTTTTTCCGGAAACACCATATATTTT
13,TRBV6-6,TRBJ1-3,NA,NA,CASSAGMGNTIYF,TGTGCCAGCAGTGCGGGGATGGGAAACACCATATATTTT
12,TRBV7-9,TRBJ2-1,once,TRBD2,CASSLWEGEQFF,TGTGCCAGCAGCCTATGGGAGGGTGAGCAGTTCTTC
14,TRBV19,TRBJ1-3,NA,NA,CASSKTGTGNTIYF,TGTGCCAGTAGTAAAACCGGGACTGGAAACACCATATATTTT
11,TRBV2,TRBJ1-1,few,NA,CASNTRAEAFF,TGTGCCAGCAACACCAGGGCGGAGGCTTTCTTT
14,TRBV5-1,TRBJ1-2,NA,TRBD1,CASSMDRGDYGYTF,TGCGCCAGCAGCATGGACAGGGGTGACTATGGCTACACCTTC
13,TRBV18,TRBJ1-2,NA,NA,CASSPGHHYGYTF,TGTGCCAGCTCACCAGGGCACCACTATGGCTACACCTTC
14,TRBV7-9,TRBJ2-1,medium-sized,TRBD1,CASSLTTGGEGQFF,TGTGCCAGCAGCTTAACCACAGGGGGTGAGGGGCAGTTCTTC
13,TRBV29-1,TRBJ1-2,NA,NA,CSVQPGGYYGYTF,TGCAGCGTTCAGCCAGGCGGGTACTATGGCTACACCTTC
15,TRBV10-1,TRBJ2-3,NA,NA,CASSESGGGADTQYF,TGCGCCAGCAGTGAGTCGGGAGGGGGGGCCGATACGCAGTATTTT
13,TRBV7-3,TRBJ1-1,NA,NA,CASSPTGNTEAFF,TGTGCCAGCAGTCCCACAGGGAACACTGAAGCTTTCTTT